Here is one T cell receptor (beta chain) with its context. This record comes from a study of blood T cell repertoires in COVID-19. Methods used by the authors: From reference gene primer amplification, estimates of nucleated cell counts were derived. Only in-frame clones appear in the TCRdb table, and some are missing; sequencing was by immunoSEQ multiplex PCR. The V and J calls and clone size come from that table; D and trimming were worked out from the DNA. The table records 73,000 or so clones, 65% to 90% of them present only once. Sequenced: peripheral blood. This TCR came from an older woman with acute or convalescent COVID-19.

The CDR3 DNA is TGTGCCAGCAGCTTAAAGGGGGGGACGCAGTATTTT. Translated: CASSLKGGTQYF. The chain couples TRBV7-9 to TRBJ2-3; the D gene is possibly TRBD2 (7 bases). This CDR3 is built from 12 residues. V gave up 2 bases and J gave up 9 bases, with 9 bases separating them. The germline CDR1 and CDR2 sequences are SEHNR and FQNEAQ (reference sequence).